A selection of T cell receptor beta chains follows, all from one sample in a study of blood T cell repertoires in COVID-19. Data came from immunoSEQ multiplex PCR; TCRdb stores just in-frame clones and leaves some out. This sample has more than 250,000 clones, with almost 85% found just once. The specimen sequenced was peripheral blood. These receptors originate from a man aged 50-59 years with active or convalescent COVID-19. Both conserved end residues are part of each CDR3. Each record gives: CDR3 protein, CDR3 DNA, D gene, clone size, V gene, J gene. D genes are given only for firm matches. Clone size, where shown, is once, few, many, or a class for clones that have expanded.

CDR3 protein: CASSTWTSLDPEQFF; CDR3 DNA: TGTGCCAGCAGCACCTGGACTAGTCTGGATCCTGAGCAGTTCTTC; D gene: TRBD2; clone size: NA; V gene: TRBV11-2; J gene: TRBJ2-1
CDR3 protein: CASSDRGRSGNTIYF; CDR3 DNA: TGTGCCAGCAGTGACAGGGGACGCTCTGGAAACACCATATATTTT; D gene: TRBD1; clone size: NA; V gene: TRBV6-2/TRBV6-3; J gene: TRBJ1-3
CDR3 protein: CASSLVIRGSSYNEQFF; CDR3 DNA: TGTGCCAGCAGCTTAGTGATCAGGGGGAGCTCCTACAATGAGCAGTTCTTC; D gene: TRBD1; clone size: NA; V gene: TRBV7-9; J gene: TRBJ2-1
CDR3 protein: CASSLSEGFF; CDR3 DNA: TGTGCCAGCAGCTTATCCGAGGGTTTCTTT; D gene: NA; clone size: NA; V gene: TRBV11-2; J gene: TRBJ1-1
CDR3 protein: CASSDPGGLTEAFF; CDR3 DNA: TGTGCCAGCAGTGATCCAGGGGGCCTCACTGAAGCTTTCTTT; D gene: TRBD1; clone size: NA; V gene: TRBV25-1; J gene: TRBJ1-1
CDR3 protein: CASRAGTGGRETQYF; CDR3 DNA: TGTGCCAGTAGGGCGGGGACAGGGGGTCGAGAGACCCAGTACTTC; D gene: TRBD1; clone size: few; V gene: TRBV19; J gene: TRBJ2-5
CDR3 protein: CASSPGQGITEAFF; CDR3 DNA: TGTGCCAGCAGTCCGGGACAGGGAATAACTGAAGCTTTCTTT; D gene: TRBD1; clone size: once; V gene: TRBV6-6; J gene: TRBJ1-1
CDR3 protein: CASMGRDRGYGYTF; CDR3 DNA: TGTGCCAGCATGGGGAGAGACAGGGGATATGGCTACACCTTC; D gene: TRBD1; clone size: NA; V gene: TRBV6-6; J gene: TRBJ1-2
CDR3 protein: CASSTFKGTQYF; CDR3 DNA: TGTGCCAGCAGTACCTTCAAGGGGACGCAGTATTTT; D gene: NA; clone size: NA; V gene: TRBV6-5; J gene: TRBJ2-3
CDR3 protein: CASSGALGSPYNEQFF; CDR3 DNA: TGTGCCAGCAGTGGGGCTTTGGGGAGCCCCTACAATGAGCAGTTCTTC; D gene: NA; clone size: NA; V gene: TRBV2; J gene: TRBJ2-1
CDR3 protein: CAWSPTSYRGIQPQHF; CDR3 DNA: TGTGCCTGGAGCCCTACCTCGTACAGGGGGATTCAGCCCCAGCATTTT; D gene: TRBD1; clone size: NA; V gene: TRBV30; J gene: TRBJ1-5
CDR3 protein: CATSDPDRGGIQYF; CDR3 DNA: TGTGCCACCAGTGACCCAGACAGGGGAGGCATTCAGTACTTC; D gene: TRBD1; clone size: NA; V gene: TRBV24-1; J gene: TRBJ2-4
CDR3 protein: CASSIRAGPGLEKLFF; CDR3 DNA: TGTGCCAGCAGTATTCGTGCAGGTCCCGGTCTTGAAAAACTGTTTTTT; D gene: NA; clone size: NA; V gene: TRBV28; J gene: TRBJ1-4
CDR3 protein: CASSQVAREKYF; CDR3 DNA: TGTGCCAGCAGCCAAGTAGCACGGGAGAAGTACTTC; D gene: NA; clone size: NA; V gene: TRBV3-1/TRBV3-2; J gene: TRBJ2-4